These 4 T cell receptor beta chains were sequenced from one sample in a study of cytomegalovirus exposure and HLA in healthy donors. 60 Vbeta and 13 Jbeta primers were used in PCR. TCRdb's copy holds only in-frame clones and misses some; the assay was immunoSEQ multiplex PCR. The sample consists of under 150,000 clones, approximately 85% of them appearing once. Sequencing was performed on PBMCs. All receptors derive from a boy aged 10-17 years in good health and CMV-seronegative.

This chain joins TRBV7-9 and TRBJ2-5; the D gene is possibly TRBD1 (6 bases). CDR1 and CDR2 from the germline V gene are SEHNR and FQNEAQ (reference sequence). V was clipped by 1 base and J by 5 bases, with 20 bases between them. This CDR3 region has 17 residues. CDR3 sequence: CASSLVGHRRGTETQYF. CDR3 coding DNA: TGTGCCAGCAGCTTAGTGGGACACCGACGGGGAACGGAGACCCAGTACTTC.

The chain carries TRBV10-2 and TRBJ2-6; D possibly corresponds to TRBD1 (6 bases). This CDR3 comprises 15 residues. Trimming stripped 3 bases from V and 2 bases from J, with 8 bases between. The germline V gene encodes CDR1 WSHSY and CDR2 SAAADI. The CDR3 sequence is CASSERGTGANVLTF. DNA for the CDR3: TGCGCCAGCAGTGAAAGGGGGACTGGGGCCAACGTCCTGACTTTC.

The rearrangement joins TRBV29-1 to TRBJ2-7; 8 nucleotides agree with TRBD1. This CDR3 contains 14 residues. Germline V CDR1 and CDR2: SQVTM, ANQGSEA. J gave up 2 bases and V 5 bases, and 8 bases lay outside the gene matches. The CDR3 region has the DNA TGCAGCGTTCTCTGGCAGGGGGCCGCCTACGAGCAGTACTTC. The encoded protein is CSVLWQGAAYEQYF.

V is TRBV7-9 and J is TRBJ2-6, with D uncertain. Germline CDR1 SEHNR, CDR2 FQNEAQ (reference sequence). V dropped 3 bases and J dropped 2 bases, with 11 bases sitting between them. This CDR3 contains 16 residues. CDR3 loop: CASSFRLAPGANVLTF. Written as DNA, the CDR3 is TGTGCCAGCAGCTTTCGACTCGCCCCTGGGGCCAACGTCCTGACTTTC. The full variable domain, with the rest looked up from reference TRBV7-9 and TRBJ2-6, is DTGVSQNPRHKITKRGQNVTFRCDPISEHNRLYWYRQTLGQGPEFLTYFQNEAQLEKSRLLSDRFSAERPKGSFSTLEIQRTEQGDSAMYLCASSFRLAPGANVLTFGAGSRLTVL.